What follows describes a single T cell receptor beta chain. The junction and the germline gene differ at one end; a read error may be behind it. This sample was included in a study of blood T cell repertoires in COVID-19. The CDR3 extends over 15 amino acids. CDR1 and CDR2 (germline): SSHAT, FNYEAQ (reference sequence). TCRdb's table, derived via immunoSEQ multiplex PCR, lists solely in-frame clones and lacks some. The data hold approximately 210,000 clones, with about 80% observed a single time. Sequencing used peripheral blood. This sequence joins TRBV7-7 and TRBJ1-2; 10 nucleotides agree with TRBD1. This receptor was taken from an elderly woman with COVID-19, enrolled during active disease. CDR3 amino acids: CASSLGDRGLYGYTF. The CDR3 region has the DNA TGTGCTAGCAGCTTAGGGGACAGGGGCCTCTATGGCTACACCTTC.